A selection of T cell receptor beta chains follows, all from one sample in a study of blood T cells in healthy people across ages. TCRdb re-analysed the 5' RACE reads in MiXCR, keeping a single row per CDR3 protein. The sample comprises some 1.7 million distinct CDR3 sequences, roughly 27% of which are singletons, and roughly 8% rests with the top ten. The specimen sequenced was blood. These receptors were obtained from a young woman in good health. Each CDR3 is given with its conserved first and last residue. Fields, in order: clone size, J gene, V gene, D gene, CDR3 DNA, CDR3 protein. D genes are given only for firm matches. Clone size is stated in some rows and not others, as once, few, many or a class when expanded.

many	TRBJ2-1	TRBV9	TRBD1	TGTGCCAGCAGCGTAGGTGGACAGGGGTTCTATGAGCAGTTCTTC	CASSVGGQGFYEQFF
few	TRBJ2-5	TRBV20-1	NA	TGCAGTGCTAACGGCCACCTAGAGACCCAGTACTTC	CSANGHLETQYF
NA	TRBJ2-5	TRBV14	NA	TGTGCCAGCAGCCAAAACAGGGTGGGTCTCCAGTACTTC	CASSQNRVGLQYF
once	TRBJ1-4	TRBV24-1	TRBD1	TGTGCCACCAGTGCCACGGACAGGGTTGGAGAAAAACTGTTTTTT	CATSATDRVGEKLFF
NA	TRBJ2-6	TRBV5-5	NA	TGTGCCAGCTCCCTGCCCCAGTCCTCTGGGGCCAACGTCCTGACTTTC	CASSLPQSSGANVLTF
NA	TRBJ2-3	TRBV5-1	TRBD1	TGCGCCAGCAGCGGCGGCAGGGGGTTAACAGATACGCAGTATTTT	CASSGGRGLTDTQYF
NA	TRBJ2-1	TRBV5-1	TRBD2	TGCGCCAGCAGCTTGAGCGGGAGGGAGCTAATTGAGCAGTTCTTC	CASSLSGRELIEQFF
few	TRBJ2-3	TRBV20-1	TRBD2	TGCAGTGCTCTTACTAGCGAGGGGACAGATACGCAGTATTTT	CSALTSEGTDTQYF
many	TRBJ2-7	TRBV7-2	NA	TGTGCCAGCAGCTTCGTTGCAGACAGCTCCTACGAGCAGTACTTC	CASSFVADSSYEQYF
NA	TRBJ2-1	TRBV20-1	NA	TGCAGTACTAGCCATGGGGACCACAATGAGCAGTTCTTC	CSTSHGDHNEQFF
NA	TRBJ2-1	TRBV11-2	NA	TGTGCCAGCAGCTACAGACTGCACACCCTAGAGACCCAGTTCTTC	CASSYRLHTLETQFF
few	TRBJ1-5	TRBV2	NA	TGTGCCAGCAGTGCAGAAAATCTACGTACGCCCCAGCATTTT	CASSAENLRTPQHF
few	TRBJ2-2	TRBV4-3	TRBD2	TGCGCCAGCAGCCAAGGCAATCCGACTAGCCTAAACACCGGGGAGCTGTTTTTT	CASSQGNPTSLNTGELFF
few	TRBJ2-5	TRBV28	TRBD2	TGTGCCAGCAGTTTCCCTTCCGGGGGGGTGGAGACCCAGTACTTC	CASSFPSGGVETQYF
many	TRBJ2-7	TRBV7-2	TRBD1	TGTGCCAGCAGCTCACGACAGGGGATGGGATACGAGCAGTACTTC	CASSSRQGMGYEQYF
NA	TRBJ2-4	TRBV28	NA	TGTGCCAGCACCTGGGGTAGCGCGGTAGCCAAAAACATTCAGTACTTC	CASTWGSAVAKNIQYF
few	TRBJ2-5	TRBV25-1	NA	TGTGCCAGCAGTGAATATACAGCGGGGACCCAGTACTTC	CASSEYTAGTQYF
NA	TRBJ2-3	TRBV6-2/TRBV6-3	NA	TGTGCCAGCAGTCCGAGGTTTGCAGATACGCAGTATTTT	CASSPRFADTQYF
few	TRBJ2-1	TRBV10-3	NA	TGTGCCATCAGTGATTTAGGGTCTGGCGATGAGCAGTTCTTC	CAISDLGSGDEQFF
NA	TRBJ2-3	TRBV7-2	NA	TGTGCCGCGGGGTCGGATACGCAGTATTTT	CAAGSDTQYF
few	TRBJ1-3	TRBV4-3	NA	TGCGCCAGCAGCCCTAGGGAAGAAGGGGGATTCGGAAACACCATATATTTT	CASSPREEGGFGNTIYF
NA	TRBJ2-2	TRBV24-1	TRBD1	TGTGCCACCAGTGATAACCGGGACAGGGTCACCGGGGAGCTGTTTTTT	CATSDNRDRVTGELFF
NA	TRBJ2-1	TRBV7-8	TRBD1	TGTGCCTGCAGCTTAGGGACAGACAATGAGCAGTTCTTC	CACSLGTDNEQFF
NA	TRBJ2-7	TRBV6-2/TRBV6-3	NA	TGTGCCAGCAGGTTCCCTTCCTACGAGCAGTACTTC	CASRFPSYEQYF
few	TRBJ2-1	TRBV2	NA	TGTGCCAGTGGACTAAACTACAATGAGCAGTTCTTC	CASGLNYNEQFF
few	TRBJ2-3	TRBV6-6	NA	TGTGCCAGCACCGACGCCCGGGGCGCTAGCACAGATACGCAGTATTTT	CASTDARGASTDTQYF
many	TRBJ2-5	TRBV24-1	TRBD2	TGTGCCACCAGTGATTTGAAGCGGGGCCGAGAGGGAGAGACCCAGTACTTC	CATSDLKRGREGETQYF
few	TRBJ1-1	TRBV18	NA	TGTGCCGGCTCACGCGGACGGGGCACTGAAGCTTTCTTT	CAGSRGRGTEAFF
many	TRBJ2-1	TRBV30	NA	TGTGCCTGGAGTCCCAGACGGATCAGGCTATACAATGAGCAGTTCTTC	CAWSPRRIRLYNEQFF
NA	TRBJ2-3	TRBV2	NA	TGTGCCAGCAGTATTTACAATAGCACAGATACGCAGTATTTT	CASSIYNSTDTQYF
few	TRBJ2-5	TRBV7-2	TRBD1	TGTGCCAGCAGCTCTCACAGGGGGCGGGAGACCCAGTACTTC	CASSSHRGRETQYF
NA	TRBJ1-5	TRBV5-1	NA	TGCGCCAGCAGCTTGAATCCGGGGCTCAATCAGCCCCAGCATTTT	CASSLNPGLNQPQHF
NA	TRBJ1-1	TRBV3-1	TRBD1	TGTGCCAGCTCAGGGGGCGAACAGAAAGCTTTCTTT	CASSGGEQKAFF
few	TRBJ1-2	TRBV20-1	TRBD1	TGCAGCCCCGCCTTAGGGGACAGGGAAGCTAACTATGGCTACACCTTC	CSPALGDREANYGYTF
many	TRBJ2-7	TRBV11-2	NA	TGTGCCAGCAGCTCCGGTAGGGAGCAGTACTTC	CASSSGREQYF
NA	TRBJ1-2	TRBV29-1	NA	TGCAGCGTTTCGGAGGGGGAGGGCCATGGCTACACCTTC	CSVSEGEGHGYTF
few	TRBJ1-4	TRBV20-1	NA	TGCAGTGCTATGGAGGAGGGAGAAAAACTGTTTTTT	CSAMEEGEKLFF
many	TRBJ1-2	TRBV12-3/TRBV12-4	NA	TGTGCCAGCAGTTCAGGGTCAGGTGGCTACACCTTC	CASSSGSGGYTF
NA	TRBJ1-5	TRBV21-1	NA	TGTGCCAGCAGCAAGGGAGTCGCCCCGTTCAATCAGCCCCAGCATTTT	CASSKGVAPFNQPQHF
NA	TRBJ2-7	TRBV12-3/TRBV12-4	NA	TGTGCCAGCAGTTTAGCGGGAGCAGAGGACGAGCAGTACTTC	CASSLAGAEDEQYF
many	TRBJ2-7	TRBV29-1	NA	TGCAGCGTTGAGGGCCGGAGCTACGAGCAGTACTTC	CSVEGRSYEQYF
NA	TRBJ2-1	TRBV5-1	NA	TGCGCCAGCATCCTTCGCTACGGCCAATACAATGAGCAGTTCTTC	CASILRYGQYNEQFF
few	TRBJ1-2	TRBV28	NA	TGTGCCAGCAGTTTAGGGGCGTCTGACTATGGCTACACCTTC	CASSLGASDYGYTF
few	TRBJ2-5	TRBV12-3/TRBV12-4	NA	TGTGCCAGCAGTCCCGACAGGAGGAGCAACGAGCGGTACTTC	CASSPDRRSNERYF
NA	TRBJ2-7	TRBV29-1	TRBD2	TGCAGCGTAACGACTAGCGGGAGGGTCTACGAGCAGTACTTC	CSVTTSGRVYEQYF
NA	TRBJ1-1	TRBV12-3/TRBV12-4	NA	TGTGCCAGCAGTTTGGGCATCCCGAACGAAGCTTTCTTT	CASSLGIPNEAFF
few	TRBJ1-2	TRBV20-1	NA	TGCAGTGTTCGGGGCTACACCTTC	CSVRGYTF
NA	TRBJ2-4	TRBV29-1	TRBD2	TGCAGCGTTGGTGTGCGGGAGGGTGTTGGAGATGAGCAGTACTTC	CSVGVREGVGDEQYF
many	TRBJ2-5	TRBV29-1	TRBD1	TGCAGCGGCGGGACAGGCCAAGAGACCCAGTACTTC	CSGGTGQETQYF
NA	TRBJ2-1	TRBV3-1	NA	TGTGCCAGCAGCCTCCGGGAAGTGAGAGGCGAGCAGTTCTTC	CASSLREVRGEQFF
NA	TRBJ2-5	TRBV29-1	NA	TGCAGCGTTGCAGAACAGCCCCCGTACCAAGAGACCCAGTACTTC	CSVAEQPPYQETQYF
NA	TRBJ2-1	TRBV7-2	NA	TGTGCCAGCAGCTCAACTCGGGAGTCCTACAATGAGCAGTTCTTC	CASSSTRESYNEQFF